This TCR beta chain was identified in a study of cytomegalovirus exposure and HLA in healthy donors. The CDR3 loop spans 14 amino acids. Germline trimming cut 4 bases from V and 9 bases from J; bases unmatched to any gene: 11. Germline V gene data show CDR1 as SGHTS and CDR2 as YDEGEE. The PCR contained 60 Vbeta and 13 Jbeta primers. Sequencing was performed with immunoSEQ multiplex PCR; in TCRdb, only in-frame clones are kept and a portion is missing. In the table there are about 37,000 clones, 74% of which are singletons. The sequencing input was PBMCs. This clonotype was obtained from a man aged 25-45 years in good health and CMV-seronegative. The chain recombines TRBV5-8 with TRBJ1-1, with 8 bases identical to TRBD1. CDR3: CASSPRGTGGKAFF. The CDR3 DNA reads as TGTGCCAGCAGCCCACGAGGGACAGGCGGAAAAGCTTTCTTT.